Sequencing of this TCR beta chain was carried out in a study of post-analysis software for immune sequencing data. Study overall: The study covered relapsing-remitting, secondary progressive and progressive-relapsing courses of multiple sclerosis. Findings and caveats of the study: Compared with controls, patients had more of about 5 TRBV segments, including TRBV5-6, TRBV5-1 and TRBV20-1.

Built from TCR beta cDNA, the libraries had unique molecular identifiers in them. TCRdb ran MiXCR on the PCR reads and lists one entry per CDR3 protein. The table includes roughly 800,000 distinct CDR3 sequences, more than 45% detected once. CDR1 and CDR2 (germline): SGHVS, FQNEAQ. CDR3 length: 16 residues. This clonotype appeared a few times. What it binds is unknown. The chain carries TRBV7-8 and TRBJ2-4; 13 nucleotides match TRBD2. The tail of the sequence fits TRBJ2-7 better, so the J call may be wrong. The receptor was derived from a girl under 18 with multiple sclerosis. Specimen: blood. The CDR3 DNA follows: TGTGCCAGCAGCCTAGGACTAGCGGGAGACCCGCACGAGCAGTACTTC. It yields the protein CASSLGLAGDPHEQYF.